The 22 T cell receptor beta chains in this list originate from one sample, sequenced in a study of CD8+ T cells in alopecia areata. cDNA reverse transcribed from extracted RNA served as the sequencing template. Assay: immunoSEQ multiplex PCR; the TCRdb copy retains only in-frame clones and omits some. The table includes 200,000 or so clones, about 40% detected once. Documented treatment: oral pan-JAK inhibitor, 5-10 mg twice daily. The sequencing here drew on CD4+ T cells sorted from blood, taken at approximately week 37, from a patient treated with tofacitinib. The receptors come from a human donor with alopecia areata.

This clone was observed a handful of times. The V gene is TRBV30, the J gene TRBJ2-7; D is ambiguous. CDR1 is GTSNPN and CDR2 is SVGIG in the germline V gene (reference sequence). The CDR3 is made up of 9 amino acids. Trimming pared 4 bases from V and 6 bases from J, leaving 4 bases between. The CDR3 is CAWIGEQYF. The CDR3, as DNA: TGTGCCTGGATAGGCGAGCAGTACTTC.

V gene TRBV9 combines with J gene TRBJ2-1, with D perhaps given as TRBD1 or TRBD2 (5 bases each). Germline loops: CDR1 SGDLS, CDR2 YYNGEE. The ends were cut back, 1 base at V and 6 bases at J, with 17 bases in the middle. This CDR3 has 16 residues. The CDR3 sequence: CASSVFTGTLPNEQFF. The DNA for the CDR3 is TGTGCCAGCAGCGTATTCACCGGGACCCTTCCCAATGAGCAGTTCTTC.

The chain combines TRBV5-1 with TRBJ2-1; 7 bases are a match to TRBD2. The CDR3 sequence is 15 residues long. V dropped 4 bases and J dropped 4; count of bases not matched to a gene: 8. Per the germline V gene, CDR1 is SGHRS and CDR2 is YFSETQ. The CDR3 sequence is CASSKSGTNYNEQFF. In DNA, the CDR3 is TGCGCCAGCAGCAAATCCGGGACTAATTACAATGAGCAGTTCTTC.

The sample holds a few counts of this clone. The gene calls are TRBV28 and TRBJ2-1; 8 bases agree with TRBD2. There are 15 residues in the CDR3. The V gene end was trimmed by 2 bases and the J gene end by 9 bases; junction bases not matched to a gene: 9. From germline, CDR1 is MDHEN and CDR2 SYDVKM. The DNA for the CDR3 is TGTGCCAGCAGTTTAATAGGGACTAGACACGGTGAGCAGTTCTTC. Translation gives CASSLIGTRHGEQFF. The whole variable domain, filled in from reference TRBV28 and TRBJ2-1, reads DVKVTQSSRYLVKRTGEKVFLECVQDMDHENMFWYRQDPGLGLRLIYFSYDVKMKEKGDIPEGYSVSREKKERFSLILESASTNQTSMYLCASSLIGTRHGEQFFGPGTRLTVL.

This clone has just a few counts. CDR3: CASRSSDTDTQYF. The CDR3 nucleotides read TGTGCCAGCCGGTCCTCGGACACAGATACGCAGTATTTT. The chain links TRBV2 to TRBJ2-3; D call uncertain. Germline loops: CDR1 SNHLY, CDR2 FYNNEI. CDR3 length: 13 residues. Deletions cut 8 bases from V and 2 bases from J, with 11 bases between.

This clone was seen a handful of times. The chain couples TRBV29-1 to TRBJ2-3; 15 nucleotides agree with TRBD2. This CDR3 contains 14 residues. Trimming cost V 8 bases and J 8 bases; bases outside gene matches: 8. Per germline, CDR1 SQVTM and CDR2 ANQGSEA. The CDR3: CSTGLAGGPGTQYF. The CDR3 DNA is TGCAGCACTGGACTAGCGGGAGGGCCTGGTACGCAGTATTTT.

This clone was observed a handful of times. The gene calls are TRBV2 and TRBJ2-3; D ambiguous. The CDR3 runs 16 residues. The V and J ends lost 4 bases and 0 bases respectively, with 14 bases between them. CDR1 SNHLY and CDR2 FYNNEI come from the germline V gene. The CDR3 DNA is TGTGCCAGCAGTGGGACCGGGCCCTTTAGCACAGATACGCAGTATTTT. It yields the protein CASSGTGPFSTDTQYF.

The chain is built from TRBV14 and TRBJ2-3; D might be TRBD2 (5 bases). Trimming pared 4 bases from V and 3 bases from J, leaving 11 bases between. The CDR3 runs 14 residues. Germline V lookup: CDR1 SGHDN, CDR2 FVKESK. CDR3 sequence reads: CASSPGIPTDTQYF. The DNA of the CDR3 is TGTGCCAGCAGCCCGGGAATCCCAACAGATACGCAGTATTTT.

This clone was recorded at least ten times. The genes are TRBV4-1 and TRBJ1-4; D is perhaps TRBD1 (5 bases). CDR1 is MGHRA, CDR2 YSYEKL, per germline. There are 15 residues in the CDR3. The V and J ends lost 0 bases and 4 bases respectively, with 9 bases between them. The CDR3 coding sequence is TGCGCCAGCAGCCAAGATGGGAGGGGTAATGAAAAACTGTTTTTT. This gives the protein CASSQDGRGNEKLFF.

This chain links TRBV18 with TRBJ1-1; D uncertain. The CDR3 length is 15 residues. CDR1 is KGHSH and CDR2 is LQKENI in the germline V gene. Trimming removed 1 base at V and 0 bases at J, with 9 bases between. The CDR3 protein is CASSPLGILNTEAFF. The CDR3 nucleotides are TGTGCCAGCTCACCACTCGGCATCTTGAACACTGAAGCTTTCTTT.

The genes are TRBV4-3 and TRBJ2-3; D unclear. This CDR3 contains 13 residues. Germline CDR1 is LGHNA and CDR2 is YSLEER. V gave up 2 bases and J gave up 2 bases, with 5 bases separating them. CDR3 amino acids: CASSQQITDTQYF. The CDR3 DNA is TGCGCCAGCAGCCAACAGATCACAGATACGCAGTATTTT.

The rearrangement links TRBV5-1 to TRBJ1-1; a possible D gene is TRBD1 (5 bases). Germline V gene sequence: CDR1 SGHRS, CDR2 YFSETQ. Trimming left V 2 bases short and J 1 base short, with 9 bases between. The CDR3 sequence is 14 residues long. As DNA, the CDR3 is TGCGCCAGCAGCTTCAGGGCCGCGAACACTGAAGCTTTCTTT. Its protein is CASSFRAANTEAFF.

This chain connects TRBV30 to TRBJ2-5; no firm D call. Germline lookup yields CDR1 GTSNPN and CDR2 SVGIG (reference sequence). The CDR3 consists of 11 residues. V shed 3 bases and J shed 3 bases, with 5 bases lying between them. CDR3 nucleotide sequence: TGTGCCTGGAGCCTAAAAGAGACCCAGTACTTC. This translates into CAWSLKETQYF. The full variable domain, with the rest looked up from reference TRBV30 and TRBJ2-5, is SQTIHQWPATLVQPVGSPLSLECTVEGTSNPNLYWYRQAAGRGLQLLFYSVGIGQISSEVPQNLSASRPQDRQFILSSKKLLLSDSGFYLCAWSLKETQYFGPGTRLLVL.

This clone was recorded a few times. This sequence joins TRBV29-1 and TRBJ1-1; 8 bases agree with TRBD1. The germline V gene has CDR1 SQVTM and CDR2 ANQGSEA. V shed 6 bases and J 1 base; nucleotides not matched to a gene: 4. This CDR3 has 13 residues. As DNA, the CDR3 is TGCAGCGTGGGGACAGGACAGAACACTGAAGCTTTCTTT. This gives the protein CSVGTGQNTEAFF.

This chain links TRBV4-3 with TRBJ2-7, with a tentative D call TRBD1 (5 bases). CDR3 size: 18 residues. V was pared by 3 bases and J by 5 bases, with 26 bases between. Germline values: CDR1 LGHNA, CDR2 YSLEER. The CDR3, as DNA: TGCGCCAGCAGCCACGCCCGTGGATTAGGCAGGGAACACCACGAGCAGTACTTC. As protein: CASSHARGLGREHHEQYF.

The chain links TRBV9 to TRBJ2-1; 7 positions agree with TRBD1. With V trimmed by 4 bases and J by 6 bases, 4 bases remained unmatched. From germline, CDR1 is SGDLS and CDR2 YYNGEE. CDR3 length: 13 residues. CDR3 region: CASSRQGINEQFF. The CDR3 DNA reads TGTGCCAGCAGCCGACAGGGTATCAATGAGCAGTTCTTC. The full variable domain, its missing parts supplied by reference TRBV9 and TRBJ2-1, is DSGVTQTPKHLITATGQRVTLRCSPRSGDLSVYWYQQSLDQGLQFLIQYYNGEERAKGNILERFSAQQFPDLHSELNLSSLELGDSALYFCASSRQGINEQFFGPGTRLTVL.

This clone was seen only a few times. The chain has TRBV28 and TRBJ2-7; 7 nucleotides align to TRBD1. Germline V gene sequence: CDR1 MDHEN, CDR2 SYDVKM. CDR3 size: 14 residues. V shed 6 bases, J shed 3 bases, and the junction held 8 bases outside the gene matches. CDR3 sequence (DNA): TGTGCCAGCAGACCCTCGACAGGGCTCTACGAGCAGTACTTC. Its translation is CASRPSTGLYEQYF.

The CDR3 sequence is CASGSGLAGTDTQYF. CDR3 nucleotides: TGTGCTAGTGGTTCCGGACTAGCTGGCACAGATACGCAGTATTTT. This rearrangement joins TRBV12-5 to TRBJ2-3, with 8 bases lining up with TRBD2. J lost 1 base, V lost 4 bases, and 4 bases had no gene match. The germline V gene has CDR1 LGHNT and CDR2 FRNRAP. The CDR3 is 15 amino acids.

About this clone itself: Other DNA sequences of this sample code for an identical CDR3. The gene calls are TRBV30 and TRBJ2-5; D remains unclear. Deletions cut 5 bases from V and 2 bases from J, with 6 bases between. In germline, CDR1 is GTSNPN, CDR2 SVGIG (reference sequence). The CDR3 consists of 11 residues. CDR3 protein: CAWRKQETQYF. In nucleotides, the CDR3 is TGTGCCTGGCGTAAACAAGAGACCCAGTACTTC.

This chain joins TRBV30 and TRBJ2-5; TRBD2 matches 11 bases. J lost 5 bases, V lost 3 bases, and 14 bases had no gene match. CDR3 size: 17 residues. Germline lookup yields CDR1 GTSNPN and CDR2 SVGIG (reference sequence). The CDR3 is CAWSRLAGLLGQETQYF. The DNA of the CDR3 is TGTGCCTGGAGCCGACTAGCGGGGCTCCTTGGGCAGGAGACCCAGTACTTC.

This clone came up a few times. CDR3 sequence: CASSITQDRETHEQYF. The CDR3 DNA sequence: TGCGCCAGCAGCATCACTCAGGACAGGGAGACCCACGAGCAGTACTTC. V gene TRBV5-1 combines with J gene TRBJ2-7; 8 bases are shared with TRBD1. CDR3 length: 16 residues. V was clipped by 4 bases and J by 5 bases; unmatched bases: 14. Germline-derived CDR1 and CDR2 are SGHRS and YFSETQ.

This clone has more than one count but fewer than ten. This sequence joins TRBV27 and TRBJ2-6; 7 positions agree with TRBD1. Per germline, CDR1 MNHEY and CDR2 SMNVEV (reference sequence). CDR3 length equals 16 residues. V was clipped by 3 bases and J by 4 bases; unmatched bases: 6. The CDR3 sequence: CASSFLTGAGANVLTF. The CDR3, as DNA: TGTGCCAGCAGTTTCCTCACAGGGGCCGGGGCCAACGTCCTGACTTTC.